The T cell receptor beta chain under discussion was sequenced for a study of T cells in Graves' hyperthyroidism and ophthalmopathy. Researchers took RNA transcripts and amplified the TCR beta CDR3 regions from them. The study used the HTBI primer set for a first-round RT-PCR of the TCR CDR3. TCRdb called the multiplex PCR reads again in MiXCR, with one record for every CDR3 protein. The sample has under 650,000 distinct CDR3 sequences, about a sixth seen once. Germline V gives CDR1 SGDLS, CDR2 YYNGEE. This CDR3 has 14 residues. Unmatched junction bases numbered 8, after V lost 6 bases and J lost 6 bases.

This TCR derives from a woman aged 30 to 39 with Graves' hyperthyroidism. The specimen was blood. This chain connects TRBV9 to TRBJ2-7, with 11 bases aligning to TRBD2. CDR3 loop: CASTPGLAGLEQYF. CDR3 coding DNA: TGTGCCAGCACCCCCGGACTAGCGGGTCTCGAGCAGTACTTC.